The present T cell receptor beta chain was sequenced within a study of blood T cell repertoires in COVID-19. Looking at the study overall: Collection of acute and convalescent COVID-19 samples took place in the United States, Italy and Spain. From T cells, B-cell-depleted T cells, or PBMCs came the material, which was cDNA or gDNA.

The CDR3 has 14 residues. V was cut by 4 bases and J by 7 bases, with 14 bases left in between. Looked up from germline, CDR1 is LGHDT and CDR2 is YNNKEL (reference sequence). Original processing notes: Counts of nucleated cells, estimated from reference gene primer amplification, were obtained. TCRdb keeps only in-frame clones here, not all; method: immunoSEQ multiplex PCR. V and J calls and clone size are those listed in that table; D and trimming were worked out from the DNA. The data hold approximately 150,000 clones, with roughly 85% observed a single time. The sequenced sample consisted of peripheral blood. The TCR was taken from a man aged 35 to 55 with acute or convalescent COVID-19. V usage is TRBV3-1 (or the pseudogene TRBV3-2) and J usage is TRBJ2-1; D unresolved. CDR3 nucleotide sequence: TGTGCCAGCAGCCCAAGTCCGACATGGAATGAGCAGTTCTTC. It yields the protein CASSPSPTWNEQFF.